These T cell receptor beta chains were read from a single sample in a study of blood T cell repertoires in COVID-19. Clones were sequenced by immunoSEQ multiplex PCR, and TCRdb holds only the in-frame ones, with some missing. The sample consists of 260,000 or so clones, around 85% of them appearing once. The sequencing sample was made of PBMCs or T cells enriched from blood (not recorded which). Receptors were obtained from a woman between 50 and 59 years old who had recovered from COVID-19. Both conserved end residues are part of each CDR3. D genes are given only for firm matches. Size values are once, few and many counts, or a class for expanded clones, and some rows have none.

j_call clone_size v_call d_call cdr3_aa cdr3_nt
TRBJ1-5 NA TRBV18 NA CASSPYGGHQPQHF TGTGCCAGCTCTCCCTACGGGGGACATCAGCCCCAGCATTTT
TRBJ1-5 NA TRBV5-5 NA CASSPTVGGGRNQPQHF TGTGCCAGCAGCCCCACCGTGGGAGGGGGTCGCAATCAGCCCCAGCATTTT
TRBJ2-5 NA TRBV5-1 TRBD2 CASSLGGTTKETQYF TGCGCCAGCAGCTTGGGTGGGACTACAAAAGAGACCCAGTACTTC
TRBJ2-1 once TRBV6-5 TRBD1 CASSYSSGTGNNEQFF TGTGCCAGCAGTTACTCATCCGGGACAGGAAACAATGAGCAGTTCTTC
TRBJ1-1 NA TRBV12-5 NA CASGLGGSGAFF TGTGCTAGTGGTTTGGGCGGCAGCGGGGCTTTCTTT
TRBJ1-2 NA TRBV5-1 TRBD1 CASSLRGGQGAYGYTF TGCGCCAGCAGCTTGCGAGGCGGACAGGGGGCCTATGGCTACACCTTC
TRBJ2-7 NA TRBV28 TRBD1 CASRRDRRGYEQYF TGTGCCAGCAGGCGGGACAGGAGGGGTTACGAGCAGTACTTC
TRBJ2-3 NA TRBV12-3/TRBV12-4 NA CASSLGRTDTQYF TGTGCCAGCAGTTTGGGCCGCACAGATACGCAGTATTTT
TRBJ1-4 NA TRBV12-3/TRBV12-4 NA CASSQRLNEKLFF TGTGCCAGCAGCCAACGCCTAAATGAAAAACTGTTTTTT
TRBJ2-2 NA TRBV9 NA CASSQRGDYPNTGELFF TGTGCCAGCAGCCAGAGGGGGGACTACCCGAACACCGGGGAGCTGTTTTTT
TRBJ2-3 NA TRBV30 NA CAWKWGRGVDTQYF TGTGCCTGGAAGTGGGGCAGGGGTGTAGATACGCAGTATTTT
TRBJ2-7 NA TRBV5-4 NA CASSAQKTDILHEQYF TGTGCCAGCAGCGCCCAAAAAACAGACATTCTGCACGAGCAGTACTTC
TRBJ2-3 NA TRBV9 TRBD2 CASSLPLAGGTDTQYF TGTGCCAGCAGCCTCCCCCTGGCGGGAGGTACAGATACGCAGTATTTT
TRBJ1-4 NA TRBV19 NA CASSIPDNFNEKLFF TGTGCCAGTAGTATTCCCGACAACTTCAATGAAAAACTGTTTTTT
TRBJ1-2 NA TRBV2 NA CASSADFYGYTF TGTGCCAGCAGTGCTGACTTCTATGGCTACACCTTC
TRBJ2-7 NA TRBV7-9 TRBD2 CASSTGTTPQQYF TGTGCCAGCAGCACCGGGACTACCCCCCAACAGTACTTC
TRBJ2-7 NA TRBV28 TRBD1 CASSFPGTEGYEQYF TGTGCCAGCAGTTTCCCAGGGACAGAAGGCTACGAGCAGTACTTC
TRBJ1-2 once TRBV9 TRBD1 CASSVEGAGYGYTF TGTGCCAGCAGCGTAGAGGGGGCCGGCTATGGCTACACCTTC
TRBJ2-7 NA TRBV7-2 TRBD1 CASSLATGGFYEQYF TGTGCCAGCAGCTTAGCAACAGGGGGCTTCTACGAGCAGTACTTC
TRBJ1-5 NA TRBV19 TRBD1 CASTETGYGPQHF TGTGCCAGTACCGAGACAGGGTACGGTCCCCAGCATTTT
TRBJ2-5 NA TRBV9 NA CASSAGGVRETQYF TGTGCCAGCAGCGCCGGCGGGGTCCGTGAGACCCAGTACTTC
TRBJ1-2 NA TRBV19 NA CASRSTDEYYGYTF TGTGCCAGTAGATCAACAGACGAGTACTATGGCTACACCTTC
TRBJ1-1 NA TRBV14 NA CASSLARGGYTEAFF TGTGCCAGCAGCCTCGCACGGGGGGGATACACTGAAGCTTTCTTT
TRBJ1-5 NA TRBV7-2 TRBD1 CASSQQGPTNQPQHF TGTGCCAGCAGCCAACAGGGGCCAACCAATCAGCCCCAGCATTTT
TRBJ1-6 NA TRBV30 TRBD1 CAWSVRTGGDSPLHF TGTGCCTGGAGTGTACGGACAGGTGGGGATTCACCCCTCCACTTT
TRBJ1-1 NA TRBV19 TRBD1 CASSPRTGRTEAFF TGTGCCAGTAGTCCCCGGACAGGGCGCACTGAAGCTTTCTTT
TRBJ1-1 NA TRBV3-1/TRBV3-2 NA CASSQDLLGGTTAFF TGTGCCAGCAGCCAAGATCTATTAGGAGGGACTACTGCTTTCTTT
TRBJ1-5 NA TRBV11-2 NA CASSLDTGWSNQPQHF TGTGCCAGCAGCTTAGATACGGGGTGGAGCAATCAGCCCCAGCATTTT
TRBJ2-5 NA TRBV29-1 NA CSAPEVGETQYF TGCAGCGCCCCCGAGGTGGGAGAGACCCAGTACTTC
TRBJ1-6 NA TRBV15 NA CATSTGLDNSPLHF TGTGCCACCAGCACAGGGTTGGATAATTCACCCCTCCACTTT
TRBJ2-7 NA TRBV18 NA CASSPQAGTSVEQYF TGTGCCAGCTCACCACAGGCGGGTACCTCGGTCGAGCAGTACTTC
TRBJ1-4 NA TRBV15 NA CATSRAGYENEKLFF TGTGCCACCAGCAGAGCGGGGTATGAGAATGAAAAACTGTTTTTT
TRBJ1-2 NA TRBV29-1 TRBD1 CSVGHRGYGYTF TGCAGCGTTGGCCACAGGGGTTATGGCTACACCTTC
TRBJ1-2 once TRBV9 TRBD1 CASSVSGTDYGYTF TGTGCCAGCAGCGTCTCCGGGACAGACTATGGCTACACCTTC
TRBJ1-1 few TRBV5-1 TRBD1 CASSWGQVGWGTEAFF TGCGCCAGCAGCTGGGGACAGGTCGGGTGGGGCACTGAAGCTTTCTTT
TRBJ2-5 NA TRBV7-7 NA CASSSAAREGTQYF TGTGCCAGCAGCTCCGCCGCCAGGGAAGGGACCCAGTACTTC
TRBJ1-1 once TRBV25-1 NA CASSVDLNTEAFF TGTGCCAGCAGTGTTGACTTGAACACTGAAGCTTTCTTT
TRBJ2-1 once TRBV2 TRBD2 CASSGRVSGGYNEQFF TGTGCCAGCAGCGGTCGAGTTAGCGGGGGGTACAATGAGCAGTTCTTC
TRBJ2-5 NA TRBV5-4 TRBD2 CASSRDYLGETQYF TGTGCCAGCAGCCGGGACTACTTGGGGGAGACCCAGTACTTC
TRBJ1-2 NA TRBV7-2 NA CASSLGRNYGYTF TGTGCCAGCAGCTTAGGCAGGAACTATGGCTACACCTTC
TRBJ1-2 NA TRBV19 TRBD1 CASSIGQGVGYTF TGTGCCAGTAGTATCGGACAGGGCGTTGGCTACACCTTC
TRBJ2-2 NA TRBV10-3 TRBD2 CAIEGGRAGTGELFF TGTGCCATCGAGGGCGGGAGGGCCGGCACCGGGGAGCTGTTTTTT
TRBJ2-4 few TRBV5-8 TRBD1 CASSRQGTIQYF TGTGCCAGCAGCCGACAGGGGACCATTCAGTACTTC
TRBJ2-1 NA TRBV11-2 TRBD2 CASSPLAGGPNEQFF TGTGCCAGCAGCCCCCTAGCGGGAGGGCCGAATGAGCAGTTCTTC
TRBJ1-1 NA TRBV5-1 NA CASSLAGDTEAFF TGCGCCAGCAGCTTGGCAGGCGACACTGAAGCTTTCTTT
TRBJ1-1 NA TRBV6-5 NA CASSSHSGAEAFF TGTGCCAGCAGTTCCCATTCAGGGGCTGAAGCTTTCTTT
TRBJ1-6 NA TRBV28 NA CASSPLDSSYNSPLHF TGTGCCAGCAGTCCTCTTGATAGCTCCTATAATTCACCCCTCCACTTT
TRBJ2-5 NA TRBV5-1 NA CASSFLVDETQYF TGCGCCAGCAGCTTTCTAGTAGACGAGACCCAGTACTTC
TRBJ2-2 NA TRBV27 TRBD1 CASSLTGGWNTGELFF TGTGCCAGCAGTCTTACAGGGGGCTGGAACACCGGGGAGCTGTTTTTT
TRBJ1-1 NA TRBV6-6 NA CASNMNTEAFF TGTGCCAGCAACATGAACACTGAAGCTTTCTTT
TRBJ1-3 few TRBV29-1 NA CSVELGGGNTIYF TGCAGCGTTGAACTTGGCGGTGGAAACACCATATATTTT
TRBJ1-2 NA TRBV19 TRBD1 CASSITGADDRYTF TGTGCCAGTAGTATAACAGGGGCTGATGATCGCTACACCTTC
TRBJ1-5 NA TRBV19 NA CAAGGNQPQHF TGTGCCGCCGGGGGCAATCAGCCCCAGCATTTT
TRBJ1-5 few TRBV7-8 NA CASSSGRQGGQRPQHF TGTGCCAGCAGCTCCGGGCGGCAGGGAGGGCAGCGGCCCCAGCATTTT
TRBJ2-5 NA TRBV2 TRBD2 CASRTASAGAISGAQYF TGTGCCAGCAGAACCGCGTCAGCGGGGGCAATCTCAGGGGCCCAGTACTTC